This TCR beta chain was retrieved from a study of preoperative IRX-2 immunotherapy in early breast cancer. The V and J ends lost 1 base and 2 bases respectively, with 15 bases between them. This CDR3 contains 15 residues. Germline assignment: CDR1 GTSNPN and CDR2 SVGIG (reference sequence). Treatment reported: preoperative locoregional IRX-2 cytokine immunotherapy. The data were produced by immunoSEQ multiplex PCR, yet TCRdb's version contains in-frame clones alone and is incomplete. The data show 5,000 to 6,500 clones, with about 61% seen just once and 11% held by the top ten. By its share, this clone is large (0.1 to 1%).

The sequence derives from a human donor with breast cancer. The chain couples TRBV30 to TRBJ2-7; the D gene is possibly TRBD2 (5 bases). The sequenced sample was tumor tissue, obtained before IRX-2 immunotherapy. The CDR3: CAWSAHSRGTYEQYF. The CDR3 DNA is TGTGCCTGGAGTGCCCACTCTAGAGGGACCTACGAGCAGTACTTC.